These T cell receptor beta chains were read from a single sample in a study of T cells after yellow fever vaccination. Via MiXCR, TCRdb re-called the 5' RACE reads, giving one row per CDR3 protein. This table has approximately 300,000 distinct CDR3 sequences, around 10% appearing once. Specimen: CD4+ T cells sorted from PBMCs, collected 45 days after the yellow fever booster vaccination. Every receptor here comes from a man younger than 35 who received the YFV17D yellow fever vaccine. Each CDR3 is given with its conserved first and last residue. The D gene is left open where the match is weak. Where a row states a size, it is once, few, many or the class of an expanded clone; other rows omit it.

NA	TRBJ2-1	TRBV24-1	NA	CATSDATTGAYNEQFF	TGTGCCACCAGTGATGCAACTACTGGGGCCTACAATGAGCAGTTCTTC
TRBD2	TRBJ2-2	TRBV24-1	NA	CATSDASGGRTGELFF	TGTGCCACCAGTGATGCCAGCGGGGGAAGGACCGGGGAGCTGTTTTTT
NA	TRBJ2-2	TRBV11-3	few	CASSRSDTGELFF	TGTGCCAGCAGCCGCTCGGACACCGGGGAGCTGTTTTTT
NA	TRBJ1-5	TRBV5-1	many	CASSLAGVPNQPQHF	TGCGCCAGCAGCTTGGCCGGGGTTCCTAATCAGCCCCAGCATTTT
NA	TRBJ1-1	TRBV10-3	few	CATIRGADTEAFF	TGTGCAACTATCCGGGGGGCAGACACTGAAGCTTTCTTT
TRBD1	TRBJ1-2	TRBV5-1	few	CASSPEGANYGYTF	TGCGCCAGCAGCCCCGAGGGGGCGAACTATGGCTACACCTTC
NA	TRBJ1-2	TRBV4-3	NA	CASSQEPVNYGYTF	TGCGCCAGCAGCCAAGAACCAGTTAACTATGGCTACACCTTC
NA	TRBJ2-3	TRBV2	NA	CASSERLSGATDTQYF	TGTGCCAGCAGTGAGAGGCTGTCAGGGGCCACAGATACGCAGTATTTT
TRBD2	TRBJ2-3	TRBV30	NA	CAWRRRGGLDTQYF	TGTGCCTGGAGAAGGCGGGGGGGTTTAGATACGCAGTATTTT
TRBD2	TRBJ2-5	TRBV6-5	few	CASRLAGVRETQYF	TGTGCCAGCAGGCTAGCGGGGGTTAGAGAGACCCAGTACTTC
NA	TRBJ2-5	TRBV5-1	few	CASSLAGGGGQETQYF	TGCGCCAGCAGCTTGGCCGGCGGGGGCGGCCAAGAGACCCAGTACTTC
NA	TRBJ1-6	TRBV12-3/TRBV12-4	many	CATRETYNSPLHF	TGTGCCACCCGGGAAACTTATAATTCACCCCTCCACTTT
NA	TRBJ2-3	TRBV7-2	many	CASSLFRGRGTSTDTQYF	TGTGCCAGCAGCTTATTTAGGGGGCGGGGGACCAGCACAGATACGCAGTATTTT
NA	TRBJ2-1	TRBV2	few	CASSWPYNEQFF	TGTGCCAGCAGCTGGCCTTACAATGAGCAGTTCTTC
TRBD1	TRBJ1-2	TRBV5-4	NA	CASSLYTGDGYTF	TGTGCCAGCAGCTTGTACACAGGGGATGGCTACACCTTC
TRBD2	TRBJ2-3	TRBV5-8	few	CASSQGLAGSSDTQYF	TGTGCCAGCAGCCAAGGACTAGCGGGTTCGTCAGATACGCAGTATTTT
TRBD2	TRBJ2-1	TRBV11-2	NA	CASSLETAGTYNEQFF	TGTGCCAGCAGCTTAGAAACAGCGGGAACCTACAATGAGCAGTTCTTC
TRBD1	TRBJ1-1	TRBV7-9	many	CASSPRQGGNTEAFF	TGTGCCAGCAGCCCGCGACAGGGGGGGAACACTGAAGCTTTCTTT
NA	TRBJ2-7	TRBV4-3	few	CASSQQGRSSYEQYF	TGCGCCAGCAGCCAACAAGGTCGGAGCTCCTACGAGCAGTACTTC
NA	TRBJ1-6	TRBV2	few	CASIVQGRSSPLHF	TGTGCCAGTATCGTACAGGGACGGTCTTCACCCCTCCACTTT
NA	TRBJ2-3	TRBV10-3	NA	CAISEGQGSFSSTDTQYF	TGTGCCATCAGTGAAGGTCAGGGGTCCTTTTCTAGCACAGATACGCAGTATTTT
NA	TRBJ1-2	TRBV7-2	few	CASSLVAGSDYGYTF	TGTGCCAGCAGCTTAGTCGCAGGGAGTGACTATGGCTACACCTTC
NA	TRBJ2-3	TRBV28	NA	CASSLFLTDTQYF	TGTGCCAGCAGTTTATTCCTCACAGATACGCAGTATTTT
NA	TRBJ1-5	TRBV12-3/TRBV12-4	NA	CASSFGRWDPQHF	TGTGCCAGCAGTTTTGGCAGATGGGACCCCCAGCATTTT
TRBD2	TRBJ2-1	TRBV15	NA	CATSRLTSGGANEQFF	TGTGCCACCAGCAGACTGACTAGCGGGGGGGCCAATGAGCAGTTCTTC